These 22 T cell receptor beta chains came from one sample sequenced in a study of spatial heterogeneity in lung cancer. Findings and limits, study-wide: Tumors with more nonsynonymous mutations had more expanded intratumoral alpha and beta TCRs.

The time point: sample taken at primary tumor resection. For these TCRs, the target antigens are not known. TCRdb re-called the 5' RACE reads through MiXCR, storing one row per CDR3 protein. Of fewer than 15,000 distinct CDR3 sequences listed, roughly 6% are singletons. The sample was lung tumor tissue, taken at surgery. These receptors were taken from a female donor with early-stage non-small cell lung cancer.

This clonotype was found many times. This beta chain is off target for a library built for alpha chains, so its abundance means little. The rearrangement joins TRBV11-2 to TRBJ2-1; the D is unclear. The ends were cut back, 7 bases at V and 3 bases at J, with 16 bases in the middle. Germline CDR1 SGHAT, CDR2 FQNNGV. The CDR3 has 15 amino acids. CDR3 sequence reads: CASTLRSRGYNEQFF. The CDR3 nucleotides are TGTGCCAGCACCCTGAGATCTAGAGGCTACAATGAGCAGTTCTTC.

This clonotype was seen ten or more times. This beta chain represents an off-target read in a library built for alpha chains; its size is of limited meaning. The rearrangement uses TRBV4-3 and TRBJ2-2; unclear D gene. Germline CDR1 and CDR2: LGHNA and YSLEER. V was shortened by 1 base and J by 5 bases, with 8 bases between the two germline ends. This CDR3 is built from 14 residues. The CDR3 bases are TGCGCCAGCAGCCAAGTCTGGGGAACCGGGGAGCTGTTTTTT. Translated: CASSQVWGTGELFF.

This clonotype was picked up many times. Since it is a stray read in a library aimed at alpha chains, this beta chain has a size that is not meaningful. The chain couples TRBV7-2 to TRBJ1-4; D may be TRBD1 (6 bases). Trimming removed 5 bases from V and 10 bases from J, with 14 bases in between. CDR1 is SGHTA, CDR2 FQGNSA, per germline. The CDR3 totals 13 residues. The CDR3: CASSGGRGLKLFF. The CDR3 region has the DNA TGTGCCAGCAGCGGAGGCAGGGGCTTAAAACTGTTTTTT.

Relative to its sample, this clonotype is medium-sized. The library was designed around alpha chains, so this beta chain is a stray read whose abundance carries little weight. The rearrangement uses TRBV10-3 and TRBJ1-1; D unclear. CDR1 and CDR2 (germline): ENHRY, SYGVKD. The CDR3 loop spans 15 amino acids. V gave up 0 bases and J gave up 0 bases, with 8 bases separating them. CDR3 amino acids: CAISESQDLNTEAFF. Here the CDR3 DNA reads TGTGCCATCAGTGAGTCGCAGGATTTGAACACTGAAGCTTTCTTT.

This clonotype was recorded at least ten times. The size of this beta chain means little, since it is a stray read in a library made for alpha chains. This chain joins TRBV7-2 and TRBJ1-1; D not certain. Trimming shortened V by 3 bases and J by 6 bases, and 11 bases separated the two germline ends. The CDR3 consists of 13 residues. Germline CDR1 reads SGHTA; CDR2 reads FQGNSA. The CDR3 coding sequence is TGTGCCAGCAGCTTCCGGACGGGTGCTGAAGCTTTCTTT. Protein sequence: CASSFRTGAEAFF.

This clonotype has ten or more counts. A library made for alpha chains picked up this beta chain off target, so its size means little. This chain links TRBV27 with TRBJ2-7; TRBD1 matches at 9 bases. J gave up 2 bases and V 4 bases, and 3 bases lay outside the gene matches. Germline V lookup: CDR1 MNHEY, CDR2 SMNVEV (reference sequence). CDR3 length: 14 residues. In DNA form, the CDR3 reads TGTGCCAGCAGTTGGGGACAGGGTGCCTACGAGCAGTACTTC. Translated: CASSWGQGAYEQYF.

There are many counts of this clonotype. A library made for alpha chains picked up this beta chain off target, so its size means little. The chain combines TRBV7-9 with TRBJ2-3; 10 bases match TRBD2. The trim removed 0 bases at V and 0 bases at J, leaving 6 bases unmatched. Germline V lookup: CDR1 SEHNR, CDR2 FQNEAQ (reference sequence). This CDR3 has 18 amino acids. CDR3 nucleotide sequence: TGTGCCAGCAGCTTAGCGGTGGCTAGCGGGGGAAGCACAGATACGCAGTATTTT. Translation: CASSLAVASGGSTDTQYF.

At least ten counts were recorded for this clonotype. In a library made to pick up alpha chains, this beta chain is a stray read with a size that means little. The V gene is TRBV12-3 or TRBV12-4, the J gene TRBJ1-4; TRBD1 matches 7 bases. The J segment lost 8 bases and the V segment lost 5 bases, leaving 8 bases of the junction unmatched. This CDR3 is built from 14 residues. The CDR3 DNA sequence: TGTGCCAGCAGTATCGGGACAGTAGACGAAAAACTGTTTTTT. It is translated as CASSIGTVDEKLFF.

Ten or more counts support this clonotype. This beta chain slipped into a library made for alpha chains as a stray read, so its size is not meaningful. The chain carries TRBV6-6 and TRBJ2-7; D is uncertain. Germline V CDR1 and CDR2: MNHNY, SVGAGI (reference sequence). There are 15 residues in the CDR3. Between the trimmed V and J ends, which lost 2 bases and 2 bases, there was a span of 13 bases. The CDR3 DNA sequence: TGTGCCAGCAGTTACCATCTCGGCGGACCCTACGAGCAGTACTTC. Translation: CASSYHLGGPYEQYF.

This clonotype was recorded at least ten times. With the library built for alpha chains, this beta chain is off target and its frequency is not meaningful. The chain joins TRBV7-8 to TRBJ1-2, with D perhaps matching TRBD1 (5 bases). Germline V gene sequence: CDR1 SGHVS, CDR2 FQNEAQ. This CDR3 region has 13 residues. Trimming removed 1 base at V and 3 bases at J, with 6 bases between. CDR3 DNA: TGTGCCAGCAGCTTAGGGACACACTATGGCTACACCTTC. Encoded protein: CASSLGTHYGYTF.

The table lists this clonotype with many counts. This beta chain slipped into a library made for alpha chains as a stray read, so its size is not meaningful. V gene TRBV18 combines with J gene TRBJ2-3, with D perhaps assigned TRBD1 or TRBD2 (5 bases each). From germline, CDR1 is KGHSH and CDR2 LQKENI. Deletions cut 3 bases from V and 6 bases from J, with 16 bases between. The CDR3 contains 15 residues. The CDR3 bases are TGTGCCAGCTCACCCGAGGGACCTCCAGCGGATACGCAGTATTTT. This sequence encodes CASSPEGPPADTQYF.

The table lists this clonotype with many counts. A library prepared for alpha chains yielded this beta chain as an off-target read; its size is of little meaning. The chain combines TRBV7-2 with TRBJ1-4, with TRBD1 as a possible D gene (5 bases). The CDR3 totals 13 residues. Trimming removed 5 bases at V and 7 bases at J, with 11 bases between. Germline V CDR1 and CDR2: SGHTA, FQGNSA. The CDR3, as DNA: TGTGCCAGCAGCAGAACGGGGCTTGAAAAACTGTTTTTT. Its translation: CASSRTGLEKLFF.

By frequency in the sample, this clonotype is medium-sized (0.01 to 0.1%). The size of this beta chain means little, since it is a stray read in a library made for alpha chains. The V call is TRBV20-1, the J call TRBJ2-1; TRBD2 matches at 12 bases. Germline CDR1 reads DFQATT; CDR2 reads SNEGSKA (reference sequence). The trim removed 8 bases at V and 8 bases at J, leaving 13 bases unmatched. The CDR3 contains 15 residues. The CDR3, as DNA: TGCAGTACCCTAGCCCCTAGCGGGGGGGTCGATGAGCAGTTCTTC. It yields the protein CSTLAPSGGVDEQFF.

This clonotype has at least ten counts. This beta chain was picked up by a library intended for alpha chains and is off target, so its count carries little meaning. The V call is TRBV19, the J call TRBJ2-1, with D possibly matching TRBD2 (6 bases). This CDR3 comprises 12 residues. V shed 11 bases and J shed 10 bases, with 18 bases lying between them. The germline V gene encodes CDR1 LNHDA and CDR2 SQIVND (reference sequence). The CDR3 DNA is TGTGCCGGCCTCTCGGAAAGCGGGGAGCAGTTCTTC. The encoded protein is CAGLSESGEQFF. Full variable domain (outside the CDR3, taken from reference TRBV19 and TRBJ2-1): DGGITQSPKYLFRKEGQNVTLSCEQNLNHDAMYWYRQDPGQGLRLIYYSQIVNDFQKGDIAEGYSVSREKKESFPLTVTSAQKNPTAFYLCAGLSESGEQFFGPGTRLTVL.

Worth noting for this clonotype: Little can be read into the size of this beta chain, an off-target read in a library designed for alpha chains. The chain couples TRBV6-6 to TRBJ2-7, with 10 bases lining up with TRBD2. Germline CDR1 MNHNY, CDR2 SVGAGI (reference sequence). The CDR3 runs 18 residues. The J segment lost 3 bases and the V segment lost 3 bases, leaving 14 bases of the junction unmatched. Here the CDR3 reads CASSYAAKTSGFLYEQYF. The CDR3 coding sequence is TGTGCCAGCAGTTATGCCGCGAAGACTAGCGGGTTTCTCTACGAGCAGTACTTC.

In its sample, this clonotype was seen many times. Being off target in a library aimed at alpha chains, this beta chain has a size of little meaning. V usage is TRBV7-3 and J usage is TRBJ1-6; 9 nucleotides match TRBD1. The CDR3 has 15 residues. Germline values: CDR1 SGHTA, CDR2 FQGTGA. V shed 0 bases, J shed 11 bases, and the junction held 5 bases outside the gene matches. This CDR3 reads CASSLTGQGYAPLHF. The CDR3, as DNA: TGTGCCAGCAGCTTAACGGGACAGGGCTATGCACCCCTCCACTTT.

This clonotype was detected ten times or more. With the library built for alpha chains, this beta chain is off target and its frequency is not meaningful. This rearrangement joins TRBV30 to TRBJ1-1; D not certain. The CDR3 totals 15 residues. Trimming removed 2 bases at V and 12 bases at J, with 25 bases between. Germline CDR1 GTSNPN, CDR2 SVGIG (reference sequence). In DNA, the CDR3 is TGTGCCTGGAGTCTAGGAGATCGTATTGTCGGGAGAACTTTCTTT. Translation: CAWSLGDRIVGRTFF.

Many counts were recorded for this clonotype. Since it is a stray read in a library aimed at alpha chains, this beta chain has a size that is not meaningful. This sequence joins TRBV28 and TRBJ2-1; D remains ambiguous. This CDR3 has 16 amino acids. Germline loops: CDR1 MDHEN, CDR2 SYDVKM. The ends were cut back, 4 bases at V and 0 bases at J, with 13 bases in the middle. DNA for the CDR3: TGTGCCAGCAGTTATTGGGGATCGAGCTCCTACAATGAGCAGTTCTTC. Amino acid sequence: CASSYWGSSSYNEQFF.

This clonotype was seen at least ten times. Because this beta chain is a stray read in a library intended to capture alpha chains, its abundance should not be given much weight. V usage is TRBV5-6 and J usage is TRBJ2-2, with 8 bases that match TRBD1. The CDR3 consists of 14 residues. CDR1 is SGHDT, CDR2 YYEEEE, per germline. J was trimmed by 4 bases and V by 4 bases; bases with no gene match: 3. CDR3 nucleotides: TGTGCCAGCAGCGGAACAGGGGGCACCGGGGAGCTGTTTTTT. Translated, it gives CASSGTGGTGELFF.

This clonotype was seen repeatedly, ten times or more. This beta chain lies outside the target of a library built for alpha chains; its clone size means little. CDR3 nucleotide sequence: TGTGCCAGCAGTCCCCACGGGGGTGAGACCCAGTACTTC. It is translated as CASSPHGGETQYF. The rearrangement joins TRBV27 to TRBJ2-5, with a possible D match to TRBD2 (6 bases). Germline lookup yields CDR1 MNHEY and CDR2 SMNVEV (reference sequence). The CDR3 runs 13 residues. V was trimmed by 5 bases and J by 5 bases, leaving 12 bases between them.

The table lists this clonotype with a few counts. At one boundary the junction diverges from the germline segment, which might be a read error. Because this beta chain is a stray read in a library intended to capture alpha chains, its abundance should not be given much weight. V gene TRBV5-4 combines with J gene TRBJ2-7; D is perhaps TRBD1 or TRBD2 (5 bases each). This CDR3 is built from 12 residues. Per the germline V gene, CDR1 is SGHNT and CDR2 is YYREEE (reference sequence). In nucleotides, the CDR3 is TGTGCCAGCAGCCAGGGACGGTCTGAGGCAGTCTTC. It encodes CASSQGRSEAVF.

At least ten counts were recorded for this clonotype. Within a library made for alpha chains, this beta chain is off target, and its count is uninformative. The chain links TRBV7-9 to TRBJ2-5, with a weak D call TRBD2 (5 bases). V lost 5 bases to trimming and J lost 2 bases, with 15 bases between them. The CDR3 length is 15 residues. CDR1 SEHNR and CDR2 FQNEAQ come from the germline V gene (reference sequence). The CDR3 coding sequence is TGTGCCAGCAGCGAGTGGGGAGAACCTCAAGAGACCCAGTACTTC. This gives the protein CASSEWGEPQETQYF. The whole variable domain, filled in from reference TRBV7-9 and TRBJ2-5, reads DTGVSQNPRHKITKRGQNVTFRCDPISEHNRLYWYRQTLGQGPEFLTYFQNEAQLEKSRLLSDRFSAERPKGSFSTLEIQRTEQGDSAMYLCASSEWGEPQETQYFGPGTRLLVL.